One and the same sample provided the 25 T cell receptor beta chains below, sequenced in a study of T cells after somatic rescue of genetic block. Some clones are missing from TCRdb's copy, which holds only in-frame ones; the method was immunoSEQ multiplex PCR. The sample contains roughly 15,000 clones, around 72% of which appear only once. Sequenced material: peripheral blood mononuclear cells (PBMCs). Receptor source: a boy aged 5-17 years.

V gene TRBV14 combines with J gene TRBJ2-2; D not certain. Per the germline V gene, CDR1 is SGHDN and CDR2 is FVKESK. This CDR3 has 16 amino acids. Trimming removed 4 bases from V and 0 bases from J, with 12 bases in between. The CDR3 loop is CASSPKARSNTGELFF. The CDR3 bases are TGTGCCAGCAGCCCCAAGGCACGGTCGAACACCGGGGAGCTGTTTTTT.

The V and J genes are TRBV12-5 and TRBJ2-1, with 16 bases that match TRBD2. In germline, CDR1 is LGHNT, CDR2 FRNRAP. The CDR3 covers 17 residues. J gave up 9 bases and V 1 base, and 6 bases lay outside the gene matches. CDR3 residues: CASGLAGTSGRGGEQFF. The DNA for the CDR3 is TGTGCTAGTGGTTTGGCCGGGACTAGCGGGAGGGGTGGTGAGCAGTTCTTC.

There are a few counts of this clone. This chain connects TRBV21-1 to TRBJ2-3. TRBV21-1 has pseudogene status. This CDR3 has 12 residues. In nucleotides, the CDR3 is TGTGCCAGCAGCAAAGTTGGGGTAACGCAGTATTTT. It specifies CASSKVGVTQYF.

The chain recombines TRBV15 with TRBJ1-5, with a possible D match to TRBD1 (5 bases). The CDR3 is 16 amino acids. V lost 0 bases and J 0 bases, leaving 9 bases between the germline ends. The germline CDR1 and CDR2 sequences are LNHNV and YYDKDF (reference sequence). The CDR3 region is CATSRDRQPSNQPQHF. CDR3 in DNA: TGTGCCACCAGCAGAGATCGACAGCCTAGCAATCAGCCCCAGCATTTT.

The CDR3 DNA reads as TGTGCCAGTAGTACGGGTCTCGCTGGAAACACCATATATTTT. Protein: CASSTGLAGNTIYF. This chain joins TRBV19 and TRBJ1-3; no definite D call. In germline, CDR1 is LNHDA, CDR2 SQIVND (reference sequence). This CDR3 is built from 14 residues. The V end lost 4 bases, the J end lost 2 bases, and 9 bases lay between the germline ends. The full variable domain, completed using reference TRBV19 and TRBJ1-3, is DGGITQSPKYLFRKEGQNVTLSCEQNLNHDAMYWYRQDPGQGLRLIYYSQIVNDFQKGDIAEGYSVSREKKESFPLTVTSAQKNPTAFYLCASSTGLAGNTIYFGEGSWLTVV.

V gene TRBV5-4 combines with J gene TRBJ2-7, with TRBD1 matching over 10 bases. The CDR3 length is 15 residues. The V gene's germline CDR1 is SGHNT and CDR2 YYREEE (reference sequence). The J segment lost 3 bases and the V segment lost 4 bases, leaving 7 bases of the junction unmatched. This CDR3 reads CASSTGTGVHYEQYF. DNA for the CDR3: TGTGCCAGCAGCACCGGGACAGGGGTCCACTACGAGCAGTACTTC.

This clone is medium-sized in the sample. The chain combines TRBV11-1 with TRBJ1-4; D possibly corresponds to TRBD1 (5 bases). Germline CDR1 and CDR2: SGHAT and FQDESV (reference sequence). This CDR3 is 13 amino acids long. V lost 1 base and J 11 bases, leaving 11 bases between the germline ends. The CDR3 is CASSLDQGDKLFF. The CDR3 DNA sequence: TGTGCCAGCAGCTTAGACCAGGGTGACAAACTGTTTTTT.

V and J are TRBV7-2 and TRBJ2-3; D gene ambiguous. The V and J ends lost 5 bases and 7 bases respectively, with 10 bases between them. The CDR3 extends over 12 amino acids. CDR1 and CDR2 (germline): SGHTA, FQGNSA. The CDR3 nucleotides read TGTGCCAGCAGCCTACGACCGAATACGCAGTATTTT. Encoded protein: CASSLRPNTQYF.

V usage is TRBV28 and J usage is TRBJ2-7; TRBD2 aligns across 11 bases. The CDR3 contains 16 residues. The trim removed 6 bases at V and 1 base at J, leaving 8 bases unmatched. Per germline, CDR1 MDHEN and CDR2 SYDVKM. The CDR3 bases are TGTGCCAGCAGCTCTGATAGCGGGAGGGCGTCCTACGAGCAGTACTTC. Translated: CASSSDSGRASYEQYF.

The V call is TRBV18, the J call TRBJ2-1; TRBD2 agrees at 11 bases. V lost 5 bases, J lost 5 bases, and 5 bases stayed unmatched. The CDR3 covers 15 residues. CDR1 KGHSH and CDR2 LQKENI come from the germline V gene. The CDR3 nucleotides read TGTGCCAGCTCATCGCAGGGACTAGCGGACAATGAGCAGTTCTTC. Residues: CASSSQGLADNEQFF.

Only a few counts were recorded for this clone. This chain links TRBV18 with TRBJ2-2, with TRBD1 matching over 9 bases. Trimming cost V 1 base and J 5 bases; bases outside gene matches: 8. Germline CDR1 KGHSH, CDR2 LQKENI. This CDR3 has 17 amino acids. The CDR3 DNA is TGTGCCAGCTCACCACGTCCGGGGACAGGGAGAACCGGGGAGCTGTTTTTT. It encodes CASSPRPGTGRTGELFF.

This chain joins TRBV30 and TRBJ1-1, with D hard to call. The CDR3 consists of 12 residues. Germline V lookup: CDR1 GTSNPN, CDR2 SVGIG (reference sequence). V shed 3 bases and J shed 1 base, with 6 bases lying between them. This CDR3 reads CAWSAKNTEAFF. For the CDR3, the DNA is TGTGCCTGGAGCGCGAAGAACACTGAAGCTTTCTTT.

This clone was found once. The CDR3 loop is CASSYGRIAAWDTQYF. The CDR3 DNA sequence: TGTGCCAGCAGTTATGGCCGTATAGCGGCCTGGGATACGCAGTATTTT. The V call is TRBV27, the J call TRBJ2-3; possibly TRBD2 for D (6 bases). The germline V and J ends were trimmed by 4 bases and 6 bases, with 20 bases remaining between them. Germline V gene data show CDR1 as MNHEY and CDR2 as SMNVEV (reference sequence). CDR3 size: 16 residues.

The chain carries TRBV19 and TRBJ2-1; D may be TRBD1 or TRBD2 (6 bases each). There are 15 residues in the CDR3. Trimming removed 4 bases from V and 4 bases from J, with 14 bases in between. The V gene's germline CDR1 is LNHDA and CDR2 SQIVND (reference sequence). As DNA, the CDR3 is TGTGCCAGTAGTAAAGTGGGGGGCTCATACAATGAGCAGTTCTTC. Its translation: CASSKVGGSYNEQFF.

This chain connects TRBV2 to TRBJ2-7; 9 positions agree with TRBD1. V lost 4 bases and J lost 11; bases outside the gene matches: 9. Looked up from germline, CDR1 is SNHLY and CDR2 is FYNNEI. The CDR3 is 13 amino acids. The CDR3 DNA is TGTGCCAGCAGTGGAGAGGCGACAGGGGGAAAGTACTTC. Translation gives CASSGEATGGKYF.

The chain combines TRBV5-1 with TRBJ2-7; 10 bases are a match to TRBD1. CDR3 length: 15 residues. Germline CDR1 SGHRS, CDR2 YFSETQ. V trimming: 6 bases; J trimming: 0 bases; junction bases outside the gene matches: 6. The CDR3 protein is CASTPDRGFSYEQYF. In DNA form, the CDR3 reads TGCGCCAGCACTCCGGACAGGGGGTTCTCCTACGAGCAGTACTTC.

The chain joins TRBV19 to TRBJ1-3; D gene uncertain. V was cut by 9 bases and J by 0 bases, with 9 bases left in between. Germline CDR1 and CDR2: LNHDA and SQIVND (reference sequence). CDR3 length: 13 residues. CDR3 region: CASTQSSGNTIYF. The CDR3 region has the DNA TGTGCCAGCACACAGAGCTCTGGAAACACCATATATTTT.

The genes are TRBV28 and TRBJ2-5, with D possibly called TRBD1 or TRBD2 (6 bases each). V was clipped by 6 bases and J by 0 bases, with 20 bases between them. Germline V gene sequence: CDR1 MDHEN, CDR2 SYDVKM. The CDR3 has 17 residues. The CDR3 protein is CASRVQGGRRDQETQYF. In DNA form, the CDR3 reads TGTGCCAGCAGGGTACAAGGGGGGCGAAGAGACCAAGAGACCCAGTACTTC.

This clone was detected only a few times. One end of the junction fails to match germline, which may point to a read error. V is TRBV7-4 and J is TRBJ2-7, with 9 nucleotides matching TRBD2. Germline CDR1 SGHVT, CDR2 SQSDAQ. This CDR3 region has 15 residues. The DNA for the CDR3 is TGTGCCAGCGGCTTCGCGACTAGCGGTTCCTACGAGCAGTACTTC. Its translation is CASGFATSGSYEQYF.

The gene calls are TRBV5-1 and TRBJ2-3, with D possibly being TRBD1 (7 bases). V gave up 1 base and J gave up 4 bases, with 13 bases separating them. CDR1 is SGHRS and CDR2 is YFSETQ in the germline V gene. This CDR3 contains 15 residues. The CDR3 DNA sequence: TGCGCCAGCAGCTTGAGCCAGGGGGGATCAGATACGCAGTATTTT. Its protein product is CASSLSQGGSDTQYF.

The chain employs TRBV29-1 and TRBJ2-1, with 8 bases lining up with TRBD2. With V trimmed by 3 bases and J by 10 bases, 11 bases remained unmatched. The CDR3 is 14 residues long. Germline CDR1 SQVTM, CDR2 ANQGSEA. For the CDR3, the DNA is TGCAGCGTTGACTATCAGGGACTAGGACGAGAGCAGTTCTTC. Its translation is CSVDYQGLGREQFF.

The rearrangement links TRBV4-2 to TRBJ2-1; D is ambiguous. The germline V gene encodes CDR1 LGHNA and CDR2 YNFKEQ. Trimming took off 1 base at V and 11 bases at J, with 21 bases between the two ends. The CDR3 consists of 16 residues. This CDR3 reads CASSQAVDWAGSKQFF. CDR3 coding DNA: TGTGCCAGCAGCCAAGCGGTTGACTGGGCTGGTAGCAAGCAGTTCTTC.

The V gene is TRBV28, the J gene TRBJ2-2, with a weak D call TRBD2 (5 bases). Trimming cost V 2 bases and J 11 bases, with 12 bases left between them. CDR1 and CDR2 from the germline V gene are MDHEN and SYDVKM. The CDR3 covers 13 residues. DNA for the CDR3: TGTGCCAGCAGTTTAGCTAGCCTGAGAGAGCTGTTTTTT. Its translation is CASSLASLRELFF. Combining the CDR3 with reference TRBV28 and TRBJ2-2 gives the whole variable domain DVKVTQSSRYLVKRTGEKVFLECVQDMDHENMFWYRQDPGLGLRLIYFSYDVKMKEKGDIPEGYSVSREKKERFSLILESASTNQTSMYLCASSLASLRELFFGEGSRLTVL.

As DNA, the CDR3 is TGTGCCAGCAGGGGTACAGGGGGCAATCAGCCCCAGCATTTT. Amino acids: CASRGTGGNQPQHF. The rearrangement links TRBV25-1 to TRBJ1-5, with 7 bases lining up with TRBD1. Germline loops: CDR1 MGHDK, CDR2 SYGVNS. The CDR3 is 14 residues long. V lost 6 bases to trimming and J lost 2 bases; unmatched junction nucleotides: 4.

This clone was detected only a few times. The rearrangement joins TRBV10-2 to TRBJ1-4; D gene ambiguous. Germline CDR1 reads WSHSY; CDR2 reads SAAADI. Trimming removed 7 bases from V and 10 bases from J, with 16 bases in between. The CDR3 totals 13 residues. DNA of the CDR3: TGCGCCAGCACTCAGAATGCGGACGGAAAACTGTTTTTT. It codes for CASTQNADGKLFF.